This entry is about one T cell receptor (beta chain). This sample was included in a study of blood T cells in healthy people across ages. Study in general: About one barcoded beta molecule was captured per two T cells (by template switching).

A sample-barcoded 5' primer and a J-beta primer mix were used in a second PCR of roughly 7 to 12 cycles. Carrying 12 random nucleotides, a template-switch adaptor labeled each individual cDNA molecule. Every sample produced at least 2.5 million CDR3-containing paired-end reads. TCRdb processed the 5' RACE reads anew with MiXCR; each CDR3 protein has one entry. The sample has about 1.4 million distinct CDR3 sequences, around 55% seen once. Samples each had at least 6 micrograms of total RNA extracted. Per germline, CDR1 SGHTA and CDR2 FQGNSA. The CDR3 length is 16 residues. The V end was cut by 5 bases, the J end by 2 bases, with 19 bases between.

This rearrangement joins TRBV7-2 to TRBJ2-7, with D possibly being TRBD2 (6 bases). The sequencing input was blood. This TCR derives from a man between 18 and 35 years old in good health. This CDR3 reads CASSLPPGLGAYEQYF. The CDR3 coding sequence is TGTGCCAGCAGCCTTCCCCCGGGACTTGGAGCCTACGAGCAGTACTTC.